These 21 T cell receptor beta chains were all obtained from the same sample, sequenced in a study of T cell responses to AZD1222 COVID-19 vaccine. The table came from immunoSEQ multiplex PCR; TCRdb's copy has only in-frame clones and leaves some out. The sample lists tens of thousands of clones, 83% seen once, with 6.5% in the top ten. Material: peripheral blood, obtained 28 days after the second AZD1222 dose. These receptors were taken from an adult who received the AZD1222 COVID-19 vaccine.

Only one count was recorded for this clone. The V and J genes are TRBV3-1 (or the pseudogene TRBV3-2) and TRBJ2-2; no clear D. Trimming took 4 bases from V and 6 from J, leaving 6 bases between them. This CDR3 has 12 residues. In germline, CDR1 is LGHDT, CDR2 YNNKEL (reference sequence). The CDR3 sequence is CASSPQAGELFF. The CDR3 DNA is TGTGCCAGCAGCCCTCAGGCCGGGGAGCTGTTTTTT.

The V gene is TRBV6-1, the J gene TRBJ1-4; the D is unclear. The germline gives CDR1 MNHNS, CDR2 SASEGT. Trimming stripped 0 bases from V and 6 bases from J, with 8 bases between. This CDR3 region has 14 residues. The CDR3 DNA reads TGTGCCAGCAGTGAAGCAGGGCAGGATGAAAAACTGTTTTTT. Protein sequence: CASSEAGQDEKLFF.

V usage is TRBV11-2 and J usage is TRBJ1-5; 9 bases are a match to TRBD1. V gave up 1 base and J gave up 4 bases; unmatched junction bases: 5. Germline V gene sequence: CDR1 SGHAT, CDR2 FQNNGV. The CDR3 loop spans 16 amino acids. The CDR3 sequence: CASSLAPDRGNQPQHF. DNA of the CDR3: TGTGCCAGCAGCTTAGCCCCGGACAGGGGAAATCAGCCCCAGCATTTT.

The table lists this clone with a few counts. This sequence joins TRBV28 and TRBJ1-5; TRBD1 matches at 7 bases. Germline loops: CDR1 MDHEN, CDR2 SYDVKM. The CDR3 length is 13 residues. V gave up 7 bases and J gave up 4 bases; unmatched junction bases: 4. In DNA, the CDR3 is TGTGCCAGCAATAGGGACAGAAATCAGCCCCAGCATTTT. Translating gives CASNRDRNQPQHF.

The chain links TRBV10-3 to TRBJ2-1; TRBD2 agrees at 7 bases. With V trimmed by 0 bases and J by 4 bases, 3 bases remained unmatched. The CDR3 spans 15 residues. The germline CDR1 and CDR2 sequences are ENHRY and SYGVKD. Here the CDR3 DNA reads TGTGCCATCAGTGAGTCAGCGGGGCCGTACAATGAGCAGTTCTTC. Its translation is CAISESAGPYNEQFF.

The genes are TRBV11-3 and TRBJ1-1; 7 bases match TRBD1. Germline V gene lookup returns CDR1 SGHNT and CDR2 YENEEA. The CDR3 covers 13 residues. After removal of 1 base from V and 10 bases from J, the junction contained 6 bases not matched to a gene. The CDR3 spells CASSLGGGDRAFF. The DNA of the CDR3 is TGTGCCAGCAGCTTAGGAGGGGGGGACAGAGCTTTCTTT.

This sequence joins TRBV7-2 and TRBJ1-3, with a weak D call TRBD1 (6 bases). The CDR3 totals 16 residues. The ends were cut back, 3 bases at V and 2 bases at J, with 14 bases in the middle. Per germline, CDR1 SGHTA and CDR2 FQGNSA. The CDR3 DNA sequence: TGTGCCAGCAGCTTTGAGGGGGAAGGGACTGGAAACACCATATATTTT. As protein: CASSFEGEGTGNTIYF.

The genes are TRBV27 and TRBJ1-6, with 8 bases identical to TRBD1. CDR3 length equals 16 residues. CDR1 and CDR2 (germline): MNHEY, SMNVEV (reference sequence). J lost 14 bases, V lost 3 bases, and 15 bases had no gene match. For the CDR3, the DNA is TGTGCCAGCAGTTTCCTGGGACAGGAAGCCATCGGGGCCCTCCACTTT. Translating gives CASSFLGQEAIGALHF.

The chain couples TRBV19 to TRBJ1-5, with unresolved D. The CDR3 runs 16 residues. V was trimmed by 3 bases and J by 3 bases, leaving 15 bases between them. Germline V gene sequence: CDR1 LNHDA, CDR2 SQIVND (reference sequence). The CDR3 region is CASSIMAGGVNQPQHF. CDR3 coding DNA: TGTGCCAGTAGTATCATGGCTGGAGGTGTCAATCAGCCCCAGCATTTT.

The J gene is TRBJ2-2, the V gene TRBV14; D perhaps matches TRBD1 (6 bases). V dropped 4 bases and J dropped 5 bases, with 11 bases sitting between them. The CDR3 spans 14 residues. Germline values: CDR1 SGHDN, CDR2 FVKESK. The CDR3: CASSLMTGTGELFF. CDR3 bases: TGTGCCAGCAGCCTAATGACAGGAACCGGGGAGCTGTTTTTT.

The rearrangement uses TRBV27 and TRBJ2-7; D is ambiguous. V dropped 3 bases and J dropped 7 bases, with 13 bases sitting between them. Germline V gene data show CDR1 as MNHEY and CDR2 as SMNVEV (reference sequence). The CDR3 consists of 13 residues. The CDR3 DNA reads TGTGCCAGCAGTTTGACCCAAGGAAGGGAGCAGTACTTC. This codes for CASSLTQGREQYF.

The rearrangement links TRBV6-6 to TRBJ2-3, with D possibly being TRBD2 (6 bases). The V end lost 2 bases, the J end lost 8 bases, and 11 bases lay between the germline ends. The CDR3 loop spans 13 amino acids. Germline CDR1 reads MNHNY; CDR2 reads SVGAGI (reference sequence). DNA of the CDR3: TGTGCCAGCAGTTACGGGGGGAAAGGTACGCAGTATTTT. Amino acid sequence: CASSYGGKGTQYF.

The V and J genes are TRBV5-1 and TRBJ2-3; D is uncertain. The CDR3 runs to 15 residues. Deletions cut 6 bases from V and 0 bases from J, with 14 bases between. The germline gives CDR1 SGHRS, CDR2 YFSETQ. In nucleotides, the CDR3 is TGCGCCAGCACCAGTGGCTCGTTGAGCACAGATACGCAGTATTTT. Translation: CASTSGSLSTDTQYF.

The chain is built from TRBV5-6 and TRBJ2-7; 9 bases match TRBD1. V was clipped by 4 bases and J by 5 bases; unmatched bases: 10. This CDR3 has 15 residues. CDR1 and CDR2 (germline): SGHDT, YYEEEE. The CDR3 DNA reads as TGTGCCAGCAGCCAAGGGACAGGGCATTCGGACGAGCAGTACTTC. Translated: CASSQGTGHSDEQYF.

The V call is TRBV30, the J call TRBJ1-1; maybe TRBD1 (6 bases). This CDR3 is 12 amino acids long. Germline V CDR1 and CDR2: GTSNPN, SVGIG (reference sequence). V lost 2 bases and J 5 bases, leaving 9 bases between the germline ends. The CDR3 DNA sequence: TGTGCCTGGAGTCTGACAGGAACTGAAGCTTTCTTT. Translating it yields CAWSLTGTEAFF.

In this sample, this clone turned up a few times. The chain carries TRBV2 and TRBJ1-5, with TRBD1 matching 9 bases. V lost 3 bases to trimming and J lost 6 bases; unmatched junction nucleotides: 3. CDR3 length: 14 residues. Germline V gene data show CDR1 as SNHLY and CDR2 as FYNNEI. The CDR3 coding sequence is TGTGCCAGCAGTGACTGGACAGGGGCTCAGCCCCAGCATTTT. Protein sequence: CASSDWTGAQPQHF.

This clone has just a few counts. The CDR3 sequence: CAISEAPSGNTIYF. The CDR3 bases are TGTGCCATCAGTGAGGCTCCCTCTGGAAACACCATATATTTT. This chain uses TRBV10-3 with TRBJ1-3; D is undetermined. CDR1 is ENHRY, CDR2 SYGVKD, per germline. Between the trimmed V and J ends, which lost 2 bases and 0 bases, there was a span of 5 bases. The CDR3 contains 14 residues.

The J gene is TRBJ1-1, the V gene TRBV19; D remains unclear. Trimming cost V 1 base and J 1 base, with 10 bases left between them. This CDR3 region has 15 residues. CDR1 and CDR2 (germline): LNHDA, SQIVND (reference sequence). CDR3 sequence (DNA): TGTGCCAGTAGTATAGGGCTGGAGGGGAACACTGAAGCTTTCTTT. Translated: CASSIGLEGNTEAFF. Combining the CDR3 with reference TRBV19 and TRBJ1-1 gives the whole variable domain DGGITQSPKYLFRKEGQNVTLSCEQNLNHDAMYWYRQDPGQGLRLIYYSQIVNDFQKGDIAEGYSVSREKKESFPLTVTSAQKNPTAFYLCASSIGLEGNTEAFFGQGTRLTVV.

The V gene is TRBV30, the J gene TRBJ2-3, with 10 bases fitting TRBD2. V shed 2 bases and J 2 bases; nucleotides not matched to a gene: 4. The CDR3 contains 15 residues. Per the germline V gene, CDR1 is GTSNPN and CDR2 is SVGIG (reference sequence). For the CDR3, the DNA is TGTGCCTGGAGTTTAGCGGGGGGAACCACAGATACGCAGTATTTT. Its protein product is CAWSLAGGTTDTQYF.

The chain recombines TRBV6-6 with TRBJ1-6; D unclear. The CDR3 spans 12 residues. Germline-derived CDR1 and CDR2 are MNHNY and SVGAGI (reference sequence). V lost 6 bases to trimming and J lost 9 bases, with 9 bases between them. CDR3 protein: CASSAVFSPLHF. Here the CDR3 DNA reads TGTGCCAGCAGCGCGGTTTTTTCACCCCTCCACTTT.

The J gene is TRBJ1-6, the V gene TRBV5-1, with 7 bases identical to TRBD1. From germline, CDR1 is SGHRS and CDR2 YFSETQ. V was pared by 4 bases and J by 5 bases, with 3 bases of the junction left unmatched. The CDR3 runs to 14 residues. The CDR3 DNA reads TGCGCCAGCAGCCAGGGGACAGATAATTCACCCCTCCACTTT. It encodes CASSQGTDNSPLHF. Filled out from reference TRBV5-1 and TRBJ1-6, the complete variable domain reads KAGVTQTPRYLIKTRGQQVTLSCSPISGHRSVSWYQQTPGQGLQFLFEYFSETQRNKGNFPGRFSGRQFSNSRSEMNVSTLELGDSALYLCASSQGTDNSPLHFGNGTRLTVT.